Listed here are 27 T cell receptor beta chains from one sample, sequenced in a study of response to subunit inactivated influenza vaccine. TCRdb analysed the RT-PCR reads with MiXCR anew, one entry per CDR3 protein. The table records roughly 650,000 distinct CDR3 sequences, 15% to 18% of them present only once. The specimen was PBMCs from blood, collected 11 to 12 days after vaccination. Receptors originate from a man between 50 and 59 years old who received an inactivated influenza vaccine.

The chain is built from TRBV9 and TRBJ2-7; D may correspond to TRBD1 or TRBD2 (6 bases each). In germline, CDR1 is SGDLS, CDR2 YYNGEE. The CDR3 has 13 residues. Trimming cost V 3 bases and J 7 bases, with 14 bases left between them. The CDR3 region is CASSGRIGGEQYF. CDR3 nucleotide sequence: TGTGCCAGCAGCGGACGTATAGGGGGGGAGCAGTACTTC. Based on the CDR3 plus reference TRBV9 and TRBJ2-7, the full variable domain is DSGVTQTPKHLITATGQRVTLRCSPRSGDLSVYWYQQSLDQGLQFLIQYYNGEERAKGNILERFSAQQFPDLHSELNLSSLELGDSALYFCASSGRIGGEQYFGPGTRLTVT.

At least ten counts were recorded for this clonotype. The gene calls are TRBV25-1 and TRBJ2-3; 15 bases line up with TRBD2. The germline gives CDR1 MGHDK, CDR2 SYGVNS. The CDR3 loop spans 20 amino acids. The J segment lost 0 bases and the V segment lost 4 bases, leaving 11 bases of the junction unmatched. Written as DNA, the CDR3 is TGTGCCAGCAGTGGATCGACAGGGACTAGCGGGGGGTCTAGCACAGATACGCAGTATTTT. Encoded protein: CASSGSTGTSGGSSTDTQYF.

In this sample, this clonotype is medium-sized. The rearrangement joins TRBV4-2 to TRBJ2-7; no firm D call. V lost 6 bases and J 1 base, leaving 10 bases between the germline ends. CDR3 length: 13 residues. The germline V gene encodes CDR1 LGHNA and CDR2 YNFKEQ. This CDR3 reads CASSQWISYEQYF. The DNA of the CDR3 is TGTGCCAGCAGTCAATGGATTTCCTACGAGCAGTACTTC.

The chain couples TRBV4-3 to TRBJ2-1; D perhaps matches TRBD2 (6 bases). CDR1 and CDR2 (germline): LGHNA, YSLEER. This CDR3 spans 13 amino acids. Trimming pared 3 bases from V and 6 bases from J, leaving 9 bases between. DNA of the CDR3: TGCGCCAGCAGCCAGACTAGGGTCAATGAGCAGTTCTTC. Residues: CASSQTRVNEQFF.

The J gene is TRBJ1-2, the V gene TRBV9, with 9 bases that match TRBD1. The CDR3 contains 14 residues. J gave up 8 bases and V 4 bases, and 9 bases lay outside the gene matches. From germline, CDR1 is SGDLS and CDR2 YYNGEE. CDR3: CASSSLDRGGGYTF. The CDR3 nucleotides are TGTGCCAGCAGCTCACTGGACAGGGGCGGGGGCTACACCTTC.

This clonotype was found a few times. The chain combines TRBV6-5 with TRBJ2-7; D is ambiguous. The V gene's germline CDR1 is MNHEY and CDR2 SVGAGI. The CDR3 sequence is 11 residues long. Trimming took off 7 bases at V and 3 bases at J, with 7 bases between the two ends. CDR3 amino acids: CASTNNYEQYF. The CDR3 coding sequence is TGTGCCAGCACCAACAACTACGAGCAGTACTTC.

This clonotype appeared a few times. The J gene is TRBJ2-7, the V gene TRBV5-1; tentatively, D is TRBD1 (6 bases). CDR3 length: 14 residues. CDR1 is SGHRS and CDR2 is YFSETQ in the germline V gene. V was cut by 0 bases and J by 7 bases, with 14 bases left in between. The CDR3 nucleotides read TGCGCCAGCAGCTTGGAACAGGGCGTTAGGGAGCAGTACTTC. This sequence encodes CASSLEQGVREQYF.

This clonotype occurred a few times. The rearrangement joins TRBV20-1 to TRBJ1-6, with D perhaps TRBD1 (5 bases). Trimming removed 5 bases from V and 7 bases from J, with 12 bases in between. The CDR3 has 13 residues. Germline V gene sequence: CDR1 DFQATT, CDR2 SNEGSKA (reference sequence). CDR3 protein: CSAAGTLNSPLHF. CDR3 bases: TGCAGTGCTGCCGGGACTTTAAATTCACCCCTCCACTTT.

The CDR3 region is CASSVQGARTSPLHF. DNA of the CDR3: TGTGCCAGCAGTGTACAGGGGGCGAGAACCTCACCCCTCCACTTT. This chain joins TRBV6-1 and TRBJ1-6; 9 nucleotides agree with TRBD1. In germline, CDR1 is MNHNS, CDR2 SASEGT. The trim removed 4 bases at V and 10 bases at J, leaving 8 bases unmatched. The CDR3 has 15 residues.

The chain is built from TRBV7-2 and TRBJ2-3; D possibly uses TRBD1 or TRBD2 (5 bases each). This CDR3 is 15 amino acids long. V shed 0 bases and J shed 2 bases, with 9 bases lying between them. The V gene's germline CDR1 is SGHTA and CDR2 FQGNSA. The CDR3 loop reads CASSLAGENTDTQYF. The CDR3 nucleotides are TGTGCCAGCAGCTTAGCGGGGGAAAACACAGATACGCAGTATTTT.

This clonotype appeared a few times. The rearrangement links TRBV4-3 to TRBJ2-5; TRBD2 aligns across 14 bases. Germline V gene lookup returns CDR1 LGHNA and CDR2 YSLEER. The CDR3 is made up of 16 amino acids. Losses at the gene ends were 3 bases for V and 3 bases for J; bases not matched to a gene: 3. The CDR3 loop is CASSQTSGRVEETQYF. The CDR3 DNA reads TGCGCCAGCAGCCAGACTAGCGGGAGGGTGGAAGAGACCCAGTACTTC.

Many counts were recorded for this clonotype. The J gene is TRBJ1-2, the V gene TRBV7-2; D might be TRBD1 (6 bases). The length of the CDR3 is 15 residues. V was cut by 1 base and J by 3 bases, with 12 bases left in between. Per germline, CDR1 SGHTA and CDR2 FQGNSA. CDR3 loop: CASSLGQGSYYGYTF. In DNA, the CDR3 is TGTGCCAGCAGCTTAGGTCAGGGGTCCTACTATGGCTACACCTTC.

This CDR3 is CASSGTGRWEQYF. The CDR3 DNA reads TGTGCCAGCAGTGGGACAGGGAGATGGGAGCAGTACTTC. The chain uses TRBV12-3 or TRBV12-4 and TRBJ2-7; TRBD1 matches at 9 bases. With 5 bases clipped from V and 7 bases from J, the junction kept 6 bases outside the gene matches. This CDR3 is built from 13 residues.

This clonotype was detected only a few times. The chain uses TRBV28 and TRBJ2-2; maybe TRBD2 (5 bases). This CDR3 contains 14 residues. Germline CDR1 is MDHEN and CDR2 is SYDVKM. Trimming left V 6 bases short and J 5 bases short, with 13 bases between. The DNA of the CDR3 is TGTGCCAGCAGATGGGCCCAGCGGACCGGGGAGCTGTTTTTT. Translated, it gives CASRWAQRTGELFF.

This clonotype was seen a handful of times. The genes are TRBV12-3 or TRBV12-4 and TRBJ1-5; TRBD1 might be the D (6 bases). There are 15 residues in the CDR3. V was shortened by 4 bases and J by 3 bases, with 13 bases between the two germline ends. The CDR3 spells CASSSGRGPNQPQHF. The CDR3 nucleotides read TGTGCCAGCAGTTCAGGCAGGGGCCCCAATCAGCCCCAGCATTTT.

At least ten counts were recorded for this clonotype. The rearrangement links TRBV12-3 or TRBV12-4 to TRBJ1-1; no definite D call. The CDR3 loop spans 12 amino acids. V shed 3 bases and J shed 8 bases, with 10 bases lying between them. This CDR3 reads CASSLGGPEAFF. DNA for the CDR3: TGTGCCAGCAGTTTGGGAGGTCCCGAAGCTTTCTTT.

The V gene is TRBV12-3 or TRBV12-4, the J gene TRBJ2-7; a possible D gene is TRBD2 (5 bases). The CDR3 runs to 14 residues. Trimming stripped 6 bases from V and 0 bases from J, with 12 bases between. In DNA form, the CDR3 reads TGTGCCAGCAGCATGGACTCTCCCTCCTACGAGCAGTACTTC. Amino acid sequence: CASSMDSPSYEQYF.

This clonotype has more than one count but fewer than ten. The rearrangement joins TRBV6-2 or TRBV6-3 to TRBJ1-2; D is possibly TRBD1 (6 bases). V lost 8 bases, J lost 8 bases, and 27 bases lay in between. From germline, CDR1 is MNHEY and CDR2 SVGEGT. CDR3 size: 16 residues. The CDR3 DNA sequence: TGTGCCAGCTACCTCGGGACGGGATCAAGGGGGGAAGGCTACACCTTC. It specifies CASYLGTGSRGEGYTF.

There are many counts of this clonotype. The rearrangement links TRBV4-3 to TRBJ1-1; D is uncertain. Germline V gives CDR1 LGHNA, CDR2 YSLEER. Trimming took 4 bases from V and 5 from J, leaving 14 bases between them. The CDR3 contains 14 residues. CDR3 DNA sequence: TGCGCCAGCAGCCCGAAACGAGTGGGGACTGAAGCTTTCTTT. Protein product: CASSPKRVGTEAFF.

This chain's CDR3 is CAIKDVAGVYEQYF. In DNA, the CDR3 is TGTGCCATCAAAGACGTAGCGGGAGTCTACGAGCAGTACTTC. V usage is TRBV10-3 and J usage is TRBJ2-7; 9 positions agree with TRBD2. V shed 7 bases and J 3 bases; nucleotides not matched to a gene: 7. CDR3 length equals 14 residues. From germline, CDR1 is ENHRY and CDR2 SYGVKD.

The chain joins TRBV7-8 to TRBJ2-1; 7 bases are shared with TRBD2. Germline V CDR1 and CDR2: SGHVS, FQNEAQ. Trimming removed 1 base from V and 3 bases from J; junction bases left unmatched: 15. There are 19 residues in the CDR3. The CDR3 reads CASSLEVGGAGVYYNEQFF. The CDR3 DNA follows: TGTGCCAGCAGCTTAGAGGTGGGTGGGGCGGGGGTGTACTACAATGAGCAGTTCTTC.

The chain has TRBV12-5 and TRBJ2-3; D uncertain. The germline V and J ends were trimmed by 6 bases and 2 bases, with 3 bases remaining between them. This CDR3 contains 11 residues. Looked up from germline, CDR1 is LGHNT and CDR2 is FRNRAP. The chain's CDR3 is CASGDTDTQYF. In DNA, the CDR3 is TGTGCTAGTGGCGACACAGATACGCAGTATTTT.

This clonotype was seen more than once but under ten times. This chain's CDR3 is CASSQNTNEQFF. The CDR3 nucleotides read TGTGCCAGCAGCCAGAATACGAATGAGCAGTTCTTC. The chain has TRBV7-2 and TRBJ2-1; D ambiguous. CDR1 and CDR2 (germline): SGHTA, FQGNSA. This CDR3 is 12 amino acids long. Trimming took 5 bases from V and 7 from J, leaving 9 bases between them.

The V call is TRBV7-2, the J call TRBJ2-7, with 9 bases matching TRBD1. CDR1 and CDR2 (germline): SGHTA, FQGNSA. J gave up 2 bases and V 1 base, and 9 bases lay outside the gene matches. The CDR3 length is 17 residues. CDR3 region: CASSLVRDRAKPYEQYF. Here the CDR3 DNA reads TGTGCCAGCAGCTTAGTGAGGGACAGGGCTAAACCCTACGAGCAGTACTTC.

This clonotype showed up just a few times. This rearrangement joins TRBV7-2 to TRBJ2-1; D unclear. CDR3 length equals 12 residues. V was shortened by 6 bases and J by 6 bases, with 9 bases between the two germline ends. Germline CDR1 SGHTA, CDR2 FQGNSA. In DNA form, the CDR3 reads TGTGCCAGCAGTCGGGTTAGCAATGAGCAGTTCTTC. This translates into CASSRVSNEQFF.

This clonotype was seen a handful of times. The gene calls are TRBV7-2 and TRBJ2-2, with D unclear. The germline CDR1 and CDR2 sequences are SGHTA and FQGNSA. The V end was cut by 5 bases, the J end by 6 bases, with 7 bases between. There are 12 residues in the CDR3. The CDR3 protein is CASSRTAGELFF. As DNA, the CDR3 is TGTGCCAGCAGCAGGACCGCCGGGGAGCTGTTTTTT. The complete variable domain, with remaining parts taken from reference TRBV7-2 and TRBJ2-2, reads GAGVSQSPSNKVTEKGKDVELRCDPISGHTALYWYRQSLGQGLEFLIYFQGNSAPDKSGLPSDRFSAERTGGSVSTLTIQRTQQEDSAVYLCASSRTAGELFFGEGSRLTVL.

This clonotype appeared many times. This chain links TRBV3-1 with TRBJ1-1, with a weak D call TRBD1 (5 bases). CDR3 length: 16 amino acids. Germline V gene lookup returns CDR1 LGHDT and CDR2 YNNKEL (reference sequence). V was pared by 1 base and J by 1 base, with 13 bases between. This CDR3 is CASSQVGGGRNTEAFF. The CDR3 DNA follows: TGTGCCAGCAGCCAAGTGGGGGGAGGAAGGAACACTGAAGCTTTCTTT.